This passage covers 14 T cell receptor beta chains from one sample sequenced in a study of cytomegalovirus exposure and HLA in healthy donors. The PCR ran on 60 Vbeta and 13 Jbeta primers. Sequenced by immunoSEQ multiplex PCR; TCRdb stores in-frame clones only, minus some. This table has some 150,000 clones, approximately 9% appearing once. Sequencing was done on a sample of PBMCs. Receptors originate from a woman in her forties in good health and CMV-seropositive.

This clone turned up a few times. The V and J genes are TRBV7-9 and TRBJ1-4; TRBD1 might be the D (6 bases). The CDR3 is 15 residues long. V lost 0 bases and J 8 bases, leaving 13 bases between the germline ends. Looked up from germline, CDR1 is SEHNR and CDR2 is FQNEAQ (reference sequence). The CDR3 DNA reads TGTGCCAGCAGCTTAGCGCCGACAGGTTACGAAAAACTGTTTTTT. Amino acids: CASSLAPTGYEKLFF.

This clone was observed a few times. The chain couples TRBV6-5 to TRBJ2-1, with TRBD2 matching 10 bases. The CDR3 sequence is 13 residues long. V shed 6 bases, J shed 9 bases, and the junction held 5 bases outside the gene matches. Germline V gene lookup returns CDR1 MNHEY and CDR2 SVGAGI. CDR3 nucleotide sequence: TGTGCCAGCAGGGCCGGGACTAGCGCTGAGCAGTTCTTC. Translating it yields CASRAGTSAEQFF.

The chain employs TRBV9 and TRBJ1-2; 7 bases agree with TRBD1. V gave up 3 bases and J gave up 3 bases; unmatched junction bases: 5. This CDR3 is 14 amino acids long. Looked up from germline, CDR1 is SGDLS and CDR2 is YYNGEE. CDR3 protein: CASSAETGHYGYTF. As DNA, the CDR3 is TGTGCCAGCAGCGCCGAGACAGGGCACTATGGCTACACCTTC.

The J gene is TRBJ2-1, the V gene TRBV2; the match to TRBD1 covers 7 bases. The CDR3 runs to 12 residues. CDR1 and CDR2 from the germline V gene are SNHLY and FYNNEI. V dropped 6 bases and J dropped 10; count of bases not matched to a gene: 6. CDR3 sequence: CASRDRRREQFF. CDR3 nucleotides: TGTGCCAGCAGGGACAGGCGGCGCGAGCAGTTCTTC.

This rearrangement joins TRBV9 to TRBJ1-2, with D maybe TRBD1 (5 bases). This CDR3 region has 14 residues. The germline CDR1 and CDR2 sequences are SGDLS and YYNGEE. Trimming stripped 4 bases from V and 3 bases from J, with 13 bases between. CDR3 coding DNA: TGTGCCAGCAGCATCGGAGACAGCCACTATGGCTACACCTTC. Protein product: CASSIGDSHYGYTF. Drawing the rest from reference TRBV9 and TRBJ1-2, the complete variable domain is DSGVTQTPKHLITATGQRVTLRCSPRSGDLSVYWYQQSLDQGLQFLIQYYNGEERAKGNILERFSAQQFPDLHSELNLSSLELGDSALYFCASSIGDSHYGYTFGSGTRLTVV.

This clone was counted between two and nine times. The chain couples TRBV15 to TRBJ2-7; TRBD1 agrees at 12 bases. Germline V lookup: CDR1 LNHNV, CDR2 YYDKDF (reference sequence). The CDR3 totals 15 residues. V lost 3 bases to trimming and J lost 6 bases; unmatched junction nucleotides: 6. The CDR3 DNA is TGTGCCACCAGCAGGAAGGGACAGGGGGCGAGCGAGCAGTACTTC. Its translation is CATSRKGQGASEQYF.

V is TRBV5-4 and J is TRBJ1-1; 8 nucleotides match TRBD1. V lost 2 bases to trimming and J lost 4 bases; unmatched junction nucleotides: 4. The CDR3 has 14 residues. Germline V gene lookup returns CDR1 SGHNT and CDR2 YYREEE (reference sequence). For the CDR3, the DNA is TGTGCCAGCAGCTTTATCACAGGGGGCACTGAAGCTTTCTTT. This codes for CASSFITGGTEAFF. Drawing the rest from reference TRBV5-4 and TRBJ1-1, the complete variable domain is ETGVTQSPTHLIKTRGQQVTLRCSSQSGHNTVSWYQQALGQGPQFIFQYYREEENGRGNFPPRFSGLQFPNYSSELNVNALELDDSALYLCASSFITGGTEAFFGQGTRLTVV.

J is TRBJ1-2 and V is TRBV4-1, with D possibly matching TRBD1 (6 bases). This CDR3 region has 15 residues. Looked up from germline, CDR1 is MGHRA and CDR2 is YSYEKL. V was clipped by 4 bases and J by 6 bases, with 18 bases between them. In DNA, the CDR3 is TGCGCCAGCAGCCGCAGTACCAGGGGATTTGATGGCTACACCTTC. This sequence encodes CASSRSTRGFDGYTF.

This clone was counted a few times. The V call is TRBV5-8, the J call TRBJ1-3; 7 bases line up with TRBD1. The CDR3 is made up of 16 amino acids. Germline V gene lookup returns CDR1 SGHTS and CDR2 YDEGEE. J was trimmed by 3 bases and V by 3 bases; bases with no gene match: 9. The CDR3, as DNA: TGTGCCAGCAGCTATGACAGGGAAGGAGTTGGAAACACCATATATTTT. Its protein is CASSYDREGVGNTIYF.

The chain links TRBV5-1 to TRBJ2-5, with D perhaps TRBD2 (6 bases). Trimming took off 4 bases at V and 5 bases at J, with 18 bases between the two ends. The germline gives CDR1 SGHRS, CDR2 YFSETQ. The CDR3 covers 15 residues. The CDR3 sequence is CASSQVANGRETQYF. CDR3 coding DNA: TGCGCCAGCAGCCAAGTGGCCAATGGGAGGGAGACCCAGTACTTC.

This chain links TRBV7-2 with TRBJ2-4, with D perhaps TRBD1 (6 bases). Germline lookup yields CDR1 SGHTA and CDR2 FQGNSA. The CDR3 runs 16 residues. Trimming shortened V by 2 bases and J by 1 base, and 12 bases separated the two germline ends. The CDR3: CASSLQFGGAKNIQYF. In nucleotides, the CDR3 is TGTGCCAGCAGCTTACAGTTTGGGGGCGCCAAAAACATTCAGTACTTC.

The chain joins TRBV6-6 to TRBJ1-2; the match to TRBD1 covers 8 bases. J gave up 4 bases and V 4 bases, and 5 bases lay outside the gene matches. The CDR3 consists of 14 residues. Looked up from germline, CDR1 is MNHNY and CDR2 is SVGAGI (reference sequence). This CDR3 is CASSSDRVGYGYTF. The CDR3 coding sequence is TGTGCCAGCAGTTCGGACAGGGTGGGCTATGGCTACACCTTC.

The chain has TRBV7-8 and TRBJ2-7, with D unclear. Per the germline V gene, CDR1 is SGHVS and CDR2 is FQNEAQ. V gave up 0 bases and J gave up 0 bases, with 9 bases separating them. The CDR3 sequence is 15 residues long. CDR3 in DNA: TGTGCCAGCAGCTTAGCGACACCTACCTCCTACGAGCAGTACTTC. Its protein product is CASSLATPTSYEQYF.

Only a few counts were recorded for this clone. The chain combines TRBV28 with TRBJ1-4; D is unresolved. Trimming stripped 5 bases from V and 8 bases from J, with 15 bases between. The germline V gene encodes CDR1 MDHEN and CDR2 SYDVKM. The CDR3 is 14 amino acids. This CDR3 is CASSRFGFGEKLFF. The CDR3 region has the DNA TGTGCCAGCAGTCGCTTCGGGTTTGGGGAAAAACTGTTTTTT.